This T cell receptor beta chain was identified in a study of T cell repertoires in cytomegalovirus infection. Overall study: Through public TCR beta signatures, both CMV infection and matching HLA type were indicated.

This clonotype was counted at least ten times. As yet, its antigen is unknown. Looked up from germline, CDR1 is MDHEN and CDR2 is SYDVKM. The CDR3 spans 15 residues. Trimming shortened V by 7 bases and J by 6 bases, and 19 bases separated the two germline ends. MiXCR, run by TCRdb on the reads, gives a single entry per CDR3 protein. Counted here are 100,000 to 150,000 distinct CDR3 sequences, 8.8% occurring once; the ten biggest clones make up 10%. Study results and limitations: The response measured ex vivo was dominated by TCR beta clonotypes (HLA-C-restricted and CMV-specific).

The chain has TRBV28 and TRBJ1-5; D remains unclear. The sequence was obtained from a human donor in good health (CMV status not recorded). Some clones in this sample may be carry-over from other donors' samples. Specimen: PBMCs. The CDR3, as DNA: TGTGCCAGCACCTCCGCGGAGGGAAGAGGTCAGCCCCAGCATTTT. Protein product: CASTSAEGRGQPQHF.